Listed below are T cell receptor beta chains from one sample, sequenced in a study of shared clonotypes between healthy human individuals. The protocol was immunoSEQ multiplex PCR, while the TCRdb copy is restricted to in-frame clones and leaves out a portion. The sample holds over a million clones, about 80% seen once. Sequencing was done on a sample of memory CD4+ T cells sorted from blood. These receptors were taken from a man aged 18 to 30 in good health. The CDR3 runs from the conserved cysteine through the conserved F or W. The D gene is left open where the match is weak. The listing skips clone size in some rows; elsewhere it reads once, few, many or a size class.

TRBV6-6	TRBJ1-5	.	.	CASSKDSAGNQPQHF	TGTGCCAGCAGCAAGGACTCCGCTGGCAATCAGCCCCAGCATTTT
TRBV5-1	TRBJ2-1	.	.	CASSLATGEASNEQFF	TGCGCCAGCAGCTTGGCGACGGGAGAAGCGTCCAATGAGCAGTTCTTC
TRBV6-1	TRBJ2-7	TRBD2	.	CASSVGTTIYEQYF	TGTGCCAGCAGCGTCGGGACTACAATCTACGAGCAGTACTTC
TRBV30	TRBJ2-3	.	.	CAWRFQGFTDTQYF	TGTGCCTGGAGATTTCAGGGGTTCACAGATACGCAGTATTTT
TRBV5-4	TRBJ2-3	TRBD1	few	CASSGLGTADTDTQYF	TGTGCCAGCAGCGGCCTCGGGACAGCTGACACAGATACGCAGTATTTT
TRBV19	TRBJ1-3	TRBD1	.	CASSLGQGGVNTIYF	TGTGCCAGTAGTCTCGGACAGGGAGGAGTGAACACCATATATTTT
TRBV9	TRBJ1-5	.	.	CASSQGGQLNQPQHF	TGTGCCAGCAGCCAAGGGGGGCAGCTGAATCAGCCCCAGCATTTT
TRBV5-4	TRBJ2-3	.	many	CASSLDRGRASTDTQYF	TGTGCCAGCAGCTTGGATCGCGGGCGGGCTTCCACAGATACGCAGTATTTT
TRBV29-1	TRBJ1-2	.	.	CSVVGLWTENYGYTF	TGCAGCGTTGTAGGGCTATGGACAGAAAACTATGGCTACACCTTC
TRBV25-1	TRBJ2-7	.	.	CASSEPGPLIYEQYF	TGTGCCAGCAGTGAACCGGGCCCATTGATCTACGAGCAGTACTTC
TRBV7-3	TRBJ2-3	.	.	CASSLLDFRGDTQYF	TGTGCCAGCAGCTTACTCGACTTTCGGGGAGATACGCAGTATTTT
TRBV5-6	TRBJ1-2	.	.	CASSWGGGHTF	TGTGCCAGCAGCTGGGGCGGGGGCCACACCTTC
TRBV5-4	TRBJ1-2	.	.	CASSLQGYGYTF	TGTGCCAGCAGCTTACAGGGCTATGGCTACACCTTC
TRBV5-1	TRBJ1-3	.	once	CASSLGAVGGNTIYF	TGCGCCAGCAGCTTGGGCGCAGTAGGAGGAAACACCATATATTTT
TRBV19	TRBJ2-3	TRBD1	.	CASSIQGAGTQYF	TGTGCCAGTAGTATCCAGGGGGCAGGTACGCAGTATTTT
TRBV9	TRBJ1-3	TRBD1	.	CASSERTGRSGNTIYF	TGTGCCAGCAGCGAAAGGACAGGACGCTCTGGAAACACCATATATTTT
TRBV4-1	TRBJ1-4	TRBD1	.	CASSRGPGQGNEKLFF	TGCGCCAGCAGCCGGGGACCGGGACAGGGAAATGAAAAACTGTTTTTT
TRBV27	TRBJ1-5	.	.	CASSPVESNQPQHF	TGTGCCAGCAGTCCCGTTGAGAGCAATCAGCCCCAGCATTTT
TRBV6-1	TRBJ2-7	TRBD1	.	CASSRQGIDYEQYF	TGTGCCAGCAGTCGACAGGGGATAGACTACGAGCAGTACTTC
TRBV2	TRBJ2-5	TRBD2	.	CASSEGLAGTTQYF	TGTGCCAGCAGTGAAGGACTAGCGGGGACCACCCAGTACTTC